This T cell receptor (beta chain) was sequenced in a study of blood T cell repertoires in COVID-19. For the study at large: Researchers got acute and convalescent COVID-19 samples from the United States, Italy and Spain.

In the authors' workflow: Reference gene primer amplification yielded estimated nucleated cell counts. Produced via immunoSEQ multiplex PCR; TCRdb's table is partial and in-frame only. V, J and clone size reflect that table, while D and trimming were determined from the DNA. The sample records 150,000 or so clones, over 70% being singletons. Trimming stripped 9 bases from V and 6 bases from J, with 11 bases between. Germline assignment: CDR1 LNHDA and CDR2 SQIVND (reference sequence). The CDR3 spans 11 residues. The age range of participants was 18 to 89 years, with residence in 20 to 25 US areas. The sample was PBMCs or T cells enriched from blood (not recorded which). This receptor was obtained from a woman aged 40 to 50 with acute COVID-19. The rearrangement links TRBV19 to TRBJ1-2, with no clear D. The CDR3 sequence is CASRRGDGYTF. In DNA, the CDR3 is TGTGCCAGCCGCAGAGGCGATGGCTACACCTTC. The variable domain in full, with the rest retrieved from reference TRBV19 and TRBJ1-2, is DGGITQSPKYLFRKEGQNVTLSCEQNLNHDAMYWYRQDPGQGLRLIYYSQIVNDFQKGDIAEGYSVSREKKESFPLTVTSAQKNPTAFYLCASRRGDGYTFGSGTRLTVV.